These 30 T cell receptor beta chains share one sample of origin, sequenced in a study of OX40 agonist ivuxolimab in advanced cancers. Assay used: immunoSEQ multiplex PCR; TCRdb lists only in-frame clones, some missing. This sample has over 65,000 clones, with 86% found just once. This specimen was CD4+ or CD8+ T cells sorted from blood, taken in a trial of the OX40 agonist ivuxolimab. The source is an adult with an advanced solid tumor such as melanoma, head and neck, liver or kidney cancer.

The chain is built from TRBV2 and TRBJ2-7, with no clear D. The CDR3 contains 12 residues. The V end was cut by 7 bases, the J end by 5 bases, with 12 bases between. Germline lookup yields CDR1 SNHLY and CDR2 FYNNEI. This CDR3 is CASNYQVHEQYF. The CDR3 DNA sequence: TGTGCCAGCAACTATCAGGTACACGAGCAGTACTTC.

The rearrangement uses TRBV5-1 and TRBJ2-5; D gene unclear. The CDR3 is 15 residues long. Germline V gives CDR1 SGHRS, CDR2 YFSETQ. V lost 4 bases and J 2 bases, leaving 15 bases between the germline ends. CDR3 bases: TGCGCCAGCAGCATCCTAGGACGGCTACAAGAGACCCAGTACTTC. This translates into CASSILGRLQETQYF.

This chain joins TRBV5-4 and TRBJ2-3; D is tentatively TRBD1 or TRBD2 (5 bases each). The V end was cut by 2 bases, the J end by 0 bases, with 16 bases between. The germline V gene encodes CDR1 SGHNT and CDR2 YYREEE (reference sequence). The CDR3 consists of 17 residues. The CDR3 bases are TGTGCCAGCAGCTTTAAAAGGGGAGAGCCTAGCACAGATACGCAGTATTTT. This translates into CASSFKRGEPSTDTQYF.

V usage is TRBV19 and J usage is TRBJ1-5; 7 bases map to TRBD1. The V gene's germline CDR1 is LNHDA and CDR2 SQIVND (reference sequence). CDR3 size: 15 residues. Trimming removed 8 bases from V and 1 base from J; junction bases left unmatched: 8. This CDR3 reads CASQSRGLSNQPQHF. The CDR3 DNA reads TGTGCCAGTCAAAGCAGGGGGTTAAGCAATCAGCCCCAGCATTTT. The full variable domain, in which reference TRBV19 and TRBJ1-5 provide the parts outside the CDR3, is DGGITQSPKYLFRKEGQNVTLSCEQNLNHDAMYWYRQDPGQGLRLIYYSQIVNDFQKGDIAEGYSVSREKKESFPLTVTSAQKNPTAFYLCASQSRGLSNQPQHFGDGTRLSIL.

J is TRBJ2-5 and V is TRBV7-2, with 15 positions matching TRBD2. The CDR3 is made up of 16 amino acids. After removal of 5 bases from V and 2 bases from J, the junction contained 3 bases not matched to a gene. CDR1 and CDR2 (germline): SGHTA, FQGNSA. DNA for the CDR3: TGTGCCAGCAGCATCGGACTAGCGGGGGGGCAAGAGACCCAGTACTTC. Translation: CASSIGLAGGQETQYF.

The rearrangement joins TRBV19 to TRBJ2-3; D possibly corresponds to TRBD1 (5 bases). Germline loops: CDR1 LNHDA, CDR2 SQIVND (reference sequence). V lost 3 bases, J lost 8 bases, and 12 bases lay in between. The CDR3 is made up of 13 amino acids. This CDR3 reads CASSIATEATQYF. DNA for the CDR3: TGTGCCAGTAGTATTGCGACAGAAGCTACGCAGTATTTT.

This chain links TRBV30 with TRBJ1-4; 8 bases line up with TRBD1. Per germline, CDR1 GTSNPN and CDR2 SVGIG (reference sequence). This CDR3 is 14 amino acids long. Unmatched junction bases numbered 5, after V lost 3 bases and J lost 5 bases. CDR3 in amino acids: CAWSADRDNEKLFF. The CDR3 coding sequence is TGTGCCTGGAGCGCGGACAGGGACAATGAAAAACTGTTTTTT.

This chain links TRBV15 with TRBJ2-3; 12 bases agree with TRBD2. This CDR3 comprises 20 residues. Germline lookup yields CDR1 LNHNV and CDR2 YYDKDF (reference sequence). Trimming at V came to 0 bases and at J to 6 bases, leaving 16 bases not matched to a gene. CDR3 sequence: CATSRDLLRLTSGGFDTQYF. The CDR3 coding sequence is TGTGCCACCAGCAGAGATCTTTTGCGGCTTACTAGCGGGGGGTTCGATACGCAGTATTTT.

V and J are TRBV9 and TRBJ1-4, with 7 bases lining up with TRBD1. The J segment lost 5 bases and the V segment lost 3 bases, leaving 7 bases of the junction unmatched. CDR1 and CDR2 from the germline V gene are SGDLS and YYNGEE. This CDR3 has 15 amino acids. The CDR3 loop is CASSGAGQENEKLFF. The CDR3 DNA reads TGTGCCAGCAGCGGAGCTGGACAGGAAAATGAAAAACTGTTTTTT. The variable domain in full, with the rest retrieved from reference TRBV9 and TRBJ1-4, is DSGVTQTPKHLITATGQRVTLRCSPRSGDLSVYWYQQSLDQGLQFLIQYYNGEERAKGNILERFSAQQFPDLHSELNLSSLELGDSALYFCASSGAGQENEKLFFGSGTQLSVL.

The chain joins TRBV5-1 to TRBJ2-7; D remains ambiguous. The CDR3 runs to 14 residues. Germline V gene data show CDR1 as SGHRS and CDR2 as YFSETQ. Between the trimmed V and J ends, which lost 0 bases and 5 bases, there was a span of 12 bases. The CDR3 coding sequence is TGCGCCAGCAGCTTGGAAGGGTTTGTTGACGAGCAGTACTTC. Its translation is CASSLEGFVDEQYF.

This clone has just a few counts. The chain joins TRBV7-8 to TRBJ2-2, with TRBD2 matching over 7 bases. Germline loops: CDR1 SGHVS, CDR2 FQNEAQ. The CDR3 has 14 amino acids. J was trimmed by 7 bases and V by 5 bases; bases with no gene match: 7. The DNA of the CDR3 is TGTGCCAGCAGCCGAGCGGGACTGTTCGGGGAGCTGTTTTTT. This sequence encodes CASSRAGLFGELFF.

This chain's CDR3 is CSAREEEQFF. CDR3 nucleotides: TGCAGTGCGAGGGAAGAAGAGCAGTTCTTC. The V and J genes are TRBV20-1 and TRBJ2-1; tentative D call: TRBD2 (5 bases). Germline V gene lookup returns CDR1 DFQATT and CDR2 SNEGSKA (reference sequence). V dropped 6 bases and J dropped 10 bases, with 10 bases sitting between them. The CDR3 sequence is 10 residues long.

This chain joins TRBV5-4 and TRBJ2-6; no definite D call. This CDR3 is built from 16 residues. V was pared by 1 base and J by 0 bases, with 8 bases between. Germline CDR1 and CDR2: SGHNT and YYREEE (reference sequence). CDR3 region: CASSLTRSSGANVLTF. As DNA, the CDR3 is TGTGCCAGCAGCTTGACAAGAAGCTCTGGGGCCAACGTCCTGACTTTC. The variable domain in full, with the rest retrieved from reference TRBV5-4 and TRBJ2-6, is ETGVTQSPTHLIKTRGQQVTLRCSSQSGHNTVSWYQQALGQGPQFIFQYYREEENGRGNFPPRFSGLQFPNYSSELNVNALELDDSALYLCASSLTRSSGANVLTFGAGSRLTVL.

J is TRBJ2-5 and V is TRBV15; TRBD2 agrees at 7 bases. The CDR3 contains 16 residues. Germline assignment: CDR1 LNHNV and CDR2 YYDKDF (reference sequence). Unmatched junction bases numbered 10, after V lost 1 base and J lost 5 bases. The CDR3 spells CATSRAWGGPKETQYF. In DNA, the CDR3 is TGTGCCACCAGCAGAGCCTGGGGGGGACCGAAGGAGACCCAGTACTTC.

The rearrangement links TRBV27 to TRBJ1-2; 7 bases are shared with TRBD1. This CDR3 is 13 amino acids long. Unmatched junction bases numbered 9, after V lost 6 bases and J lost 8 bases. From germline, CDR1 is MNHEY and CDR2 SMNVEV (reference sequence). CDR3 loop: CASRRQGGKGYTF. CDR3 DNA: TGTGCCAGCAGACGACAGGGCGGGAAGGGCTACACCTTC.

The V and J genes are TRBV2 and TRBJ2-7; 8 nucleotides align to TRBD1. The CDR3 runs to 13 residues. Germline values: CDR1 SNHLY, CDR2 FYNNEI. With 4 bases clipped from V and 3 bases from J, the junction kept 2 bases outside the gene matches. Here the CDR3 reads CASSGDRIYEQYF. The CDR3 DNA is TGTGCCAGCAGTGGGGACAGGATCTACGAGCAGTACTTC.

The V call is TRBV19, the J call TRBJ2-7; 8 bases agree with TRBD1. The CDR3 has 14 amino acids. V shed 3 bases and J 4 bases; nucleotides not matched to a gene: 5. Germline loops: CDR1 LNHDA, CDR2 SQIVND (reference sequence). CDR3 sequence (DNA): TGTGCCAGTAGTATCACAGGGGGAGTATACGAGCAGTACTTC. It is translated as CASSITGGVYEQYF.

CDR3 nucleotides: TGTGCCAGCAGCTCTAAGACGCTTGCCTATGGCTACACCTTC. It translates to CASSSKTLAYGYTF. The chain recombines TRBV11-2 with TRBJ1-2; the D is unclear. Germline-derived CDR1 and CDR2 are SGHAT and FQNNGV. The CDR3 is made up of 14 amino acids. With 4 bases removed from V and 4 bases from J, the gap between germline ends came to 13 bases.

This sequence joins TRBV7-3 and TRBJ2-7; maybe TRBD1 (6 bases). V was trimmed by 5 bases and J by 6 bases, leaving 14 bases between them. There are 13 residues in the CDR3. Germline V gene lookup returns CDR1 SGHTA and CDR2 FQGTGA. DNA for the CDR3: TGTGCCAGCAGCCCGGGCACAGGGTCCGAGCAGTACTTC. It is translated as CASSPGTGSEQYF.

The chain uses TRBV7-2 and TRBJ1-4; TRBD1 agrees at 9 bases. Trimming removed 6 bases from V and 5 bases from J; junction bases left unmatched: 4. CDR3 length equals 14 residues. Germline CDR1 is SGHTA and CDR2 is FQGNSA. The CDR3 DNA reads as TGTGCCAGCAGACCTGGGACAGGGAATGAAAAACTGTTTTTT. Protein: CASRPGTGNEKLFF.

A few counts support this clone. The CDR3 DNA follows: TGTGCCAGCAGTTCTAGTTCAGGGTTGACAACTGAGCAGTTCTTC. Translated, it gives CASSSSSGLTTEQFF. The V call is TRBV28, the J call TRBJ2-1; D possibly corresponds to TRBD1 (5 bases). CDR1 is MDHEN, CDR2 SYDVKM, per germline. Trimming took 4 bases from V and 9 from J, leaving 19 bases between them. The CDR3 is 15 residues long.

CDR3 in DNA: TGTGCCAGCAGTTCCGCGGGGGGGCGCGAGCAGTACTTC. Its protein product is CASSSAGGREQYF. The chain joins TRBV28 to TRBJ2-7; 9 nucleotides match TRBD2. The germline V gene has CDR1 MDHEN and CDR2 SYDVKM. The CDR3 consists of 13 residues. V dropped 4 bases and J dropped 6; count of bases not matched to a gene: 4.

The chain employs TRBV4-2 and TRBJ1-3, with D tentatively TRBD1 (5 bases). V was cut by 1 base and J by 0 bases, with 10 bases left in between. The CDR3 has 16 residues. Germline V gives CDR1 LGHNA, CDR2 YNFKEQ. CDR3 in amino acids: CASSQVGTVSGNTIYF. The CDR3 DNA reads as TGTGCCAGCAGCCAAGTCGGGACTGTCTCTGGAAACACCATATATTTT.

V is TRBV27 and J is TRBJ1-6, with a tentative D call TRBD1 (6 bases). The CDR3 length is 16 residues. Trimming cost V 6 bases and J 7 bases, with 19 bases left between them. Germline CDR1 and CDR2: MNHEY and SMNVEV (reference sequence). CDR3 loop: CASSWTGHVGNSPLHF. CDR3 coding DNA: TGTGCCAGCAGCTGGACGGGACATGTTGGGAATTCACCCCTCCACTTT.

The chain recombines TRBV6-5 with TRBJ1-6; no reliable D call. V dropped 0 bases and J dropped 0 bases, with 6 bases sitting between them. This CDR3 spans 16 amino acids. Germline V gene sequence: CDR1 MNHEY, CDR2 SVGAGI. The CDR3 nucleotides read TGTGCCAGCAGTTACTCGCCTTACTCCTATAATTCACCCCTCCACTTT. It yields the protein CASSYSPYSYNSPLHF.

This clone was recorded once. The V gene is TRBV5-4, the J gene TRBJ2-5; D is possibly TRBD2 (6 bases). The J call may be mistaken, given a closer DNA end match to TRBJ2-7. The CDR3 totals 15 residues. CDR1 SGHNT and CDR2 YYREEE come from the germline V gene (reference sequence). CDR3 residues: CASSPDLTAGHEQYF. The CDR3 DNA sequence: TGTGCCAGCAGCCCCGACTTAACAGCGGGCCACGAGCAGTACTTC.

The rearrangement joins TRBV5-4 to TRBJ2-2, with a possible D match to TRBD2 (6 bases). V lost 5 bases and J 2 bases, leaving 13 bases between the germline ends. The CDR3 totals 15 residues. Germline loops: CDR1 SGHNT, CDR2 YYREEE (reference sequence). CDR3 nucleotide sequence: TGTGCCAGCAGGCAGGGACTTCTTAACACCGGGGAGCTGTTTTTT. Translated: CASRQGLLNTGELFF.

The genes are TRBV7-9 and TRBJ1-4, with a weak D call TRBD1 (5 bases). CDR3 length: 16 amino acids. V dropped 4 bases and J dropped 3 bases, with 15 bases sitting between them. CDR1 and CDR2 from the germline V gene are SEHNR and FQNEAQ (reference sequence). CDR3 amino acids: CASSSRGGEANEKLFF. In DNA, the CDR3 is TGTGCCAGCAGCTCCCGGGGGGGGGAAGCTAATGAAAAACTGTTTTTT.

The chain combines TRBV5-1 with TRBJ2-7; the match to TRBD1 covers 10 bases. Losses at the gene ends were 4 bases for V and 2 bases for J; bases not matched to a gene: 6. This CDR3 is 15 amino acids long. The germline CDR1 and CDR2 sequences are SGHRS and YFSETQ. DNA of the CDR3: TGCGCCAGCAGCCAGGACGGACAGGGGGCCTACGAGCAGTACTTC. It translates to CASSQDGQGAYEQYF.

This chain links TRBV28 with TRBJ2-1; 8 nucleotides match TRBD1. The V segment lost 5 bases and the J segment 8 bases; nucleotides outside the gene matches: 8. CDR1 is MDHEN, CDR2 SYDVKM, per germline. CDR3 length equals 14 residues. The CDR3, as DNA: TGTGCCAGCAGTCCCAGGGGGCGCGGGGATGAGCAGTTCTTC. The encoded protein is CASSPRGRGDEQFF.